The entry below gives a single TCR beta chain sequence along with its context. Its antigen is still unknown. This sample was included in a study of shared clonotypes between healthy human individuals. The study, taken as a whole, reports: Memory subsets generally showed smaller estimated richness than naive subsets did.

The CDR3 spans 14 residues. Trimming cost V 9 bases and J 4 bases; bases outside gene matches: 9. Germline CDR1 is SGDLS and CDR2 is YYNGEE. Memory CD4+ cells were the fraction left after CD45RA+ naive selection. As originally analysed: For the immunoSEQ data, sequences were junction-only without quality scores, so filtering differed. Some clones are missing from TCRdb's copy, which holds only in-frame ones; the method was immunoSEQ multiplex PCR. The DNA gave D and trimming, while V, J and clone size come from that table. This table holds 950,000 to 1,100,000 clones, around 78% found once. The receptor was derived from a young man in good health. Some clones in this sample may be carry-over from other donors' samples. Sequenced: memory CD4+ T cells from PBMCs. Described subset: CD45RA-negative fraction. The chain carries TRBV9 and TRBJ1-5, with 8 positions matching TRBD1. The CDR3 DNA follows: TGTGCCATCCGACAGGGGCCTTTTAATCAGCCCCAGCATTTT. Translation gives CAIRQGPFNQPQHF.